What follows are 7 T cell receptor beta chains derived from one specimen sequenced in a study of shared clonotypes between healthy human individuals. Assay: immunoSEQ multiplex PCR; the TCRdb copy retains only in-frame clones and omits some. The sample lists under 350,000 clones, roughly 84% occurring once. Material: memory CD8+ T cells sorted from blood. Specified subset: CD45RO+ cells pooled with CCR7-negative TemRA cells. The source of these receptors is a man between 18 and 35 years old in good health.

This chain joins TRBV7-9 and TRBJ1-1; D uncertain. The germline V and J ends were trimmed by 1 base and 11 bases, with 11 bases remaining between them. This CDR3 spans 12 amino acids. Germline V lookup: CDR1 SEHNR, CDR2 FQNEAQ (reference sequence). CDR3 DNA: TGTGCCAGCAGCTTAGATTCCGTAGGGGCTTTCTTT. This translates into CASSLDSVGAFF.

The chain has TRBV25-1 and TRBJ1-5; D not resolved. This CDR3 is 12 amino acids long. V was pared by 2 bases and J by 4 bases, with 3 bases between. Germline-derived CDR1 and CDR2 are MGHDK and SYGVNS. This CDR3 reads CASSEMNQPQHF. CDR3 bases: TGTGCCAGCAGTGAAATGAATCAGCCCCAGCATTTT.

The chain is built from TRBV10-2 and TRBJ2-3; the match to TRBD2 covers 13 bases. CDR3 length: 15 residues. The germline V gene has CDR1 WSHSY and CDR2 SAAADI. V was clipped by 8 bases and J by 4 bases; unmatched bases: 6. DNA for the CDR3: TGCGCCAGCGCACTAGCGGGAGGGGCAGCAGATACGCAGTATTTT. The encoded protein is CASALAGGAADTQYF.

The chain links TRBV30 to TRBJ2-7, with D possibly called TRBD1 or TRBD2 (5 bases each). V was clipped by 2 bases and J by 5 bases, with 16 bases between them. The CDR3 is 14 residues long. CDR1 is GTSNPN and CDR2 is SVGIG in the germline V gene (reference sequence). The CDR3 DNA follows: TGTGCCTGGAGTCCCAAGGGAAGAGGGGACGAGCAGTACTTC. Translated: CAWSPKGRGDEQYF. Full variable domain (remainder filled in from reference TRBV30 and TRBJ2-7): SQTIHQWPATLVQPVGSPLSLECTVEGTSNPNLYWYRQAAGRGLQLLFYSVGIGQISSEVPQNLSASRPQDRQFILSSKKLLLSDSGFYLCAWSPKGRGDEQYFGPGTRLTVT.

The table lists this clone with a count of one. V is TRBV5-1 and J is TRBJ2-1, with a possible D match to TRBD2 (6 bases). The germline gives CDR1 SGHRS, CDR2 YFSETQ. This CDR3 comprises 15 residues. Between the trimmed V and J ends, which lost 6 bases and 2 bases, there was a span of 15 bases. In DNA, the CDR3 is TGCGCCAGCACCGAGGGCGGGGACCCCTACAATGAGCAGTTCTTC. Translating it yields CASTEGGDPYNEQFF.

The chain links TRBV6-5 to TRBJ1-2; the D gene is possibly TRBD1 (6 bases). This CDR3 has 15 amino acids. The V gene's germline CDR1 is MNHEY and CDR2 SVGAGI. Trimming stripped 5 bases from V and 4 bases from J, with 17 bases between. The CDR3 is CASSPGGGAGYGYTF. The CDR3 bases are TGTGCCAGCAGTCCTGGAGGGGGGGCAGGCTATGGCTACACCTTC.

The genes are TRBV7-9 and TRBJ1-2; weak D call: TRBD1 (5 bases). V dropped 5 bases and J dropped 2 bases, with 12 bases sitting between them. The germline V gene has CDR1 SEHNR and CDR2 FQNEAQ (reference sequence). The CDR3 sequence is 14 residues long. CDR3 residues: CASSPPRENYGYTF. The DNA of the CDR3 is TGTGCCAGCAGCCCCCCCAGGGAGAACTATGGCTACACCTTC.